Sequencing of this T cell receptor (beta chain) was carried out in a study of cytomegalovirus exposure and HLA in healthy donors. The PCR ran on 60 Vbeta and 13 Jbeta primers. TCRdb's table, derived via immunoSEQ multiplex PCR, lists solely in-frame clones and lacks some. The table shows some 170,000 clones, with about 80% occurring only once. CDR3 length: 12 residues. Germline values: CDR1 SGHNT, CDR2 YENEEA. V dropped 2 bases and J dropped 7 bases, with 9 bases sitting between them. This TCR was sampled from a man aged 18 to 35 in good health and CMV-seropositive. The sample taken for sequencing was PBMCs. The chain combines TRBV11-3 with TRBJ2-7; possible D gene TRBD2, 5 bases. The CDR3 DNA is TGTGCCAGCAGCTTAAGAGGGAGTGAGCAGTACTTC. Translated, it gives CASSLRGSEQYF.